This T cell receptor beta chain was sequenced in a study of brain metastases from non-small cell lung cancer (dated by TCRdb to between 2017 and 2020). Concerning the study at large: In non-small-cell lung cancer patients, the researchers characterized the immune microenvironment of brain metastases and primary tumors that had been resected as matched pairs.

A cohort of around 40 patients with surgically resected non-small-cell lung cancer, for whom both primary tumor and brain metastasis specimens were available, was included. The tumor specimens consisted of archival formalin-fixed, paraffin-embedded tissues. On this clone itself: The antigen it binds to is not known. No base quality values were provided; no much bigger clone lies one nucleotide off.

V is pruned by 7 bases and J by 5 bases, leaving 11 bases of the junction without a gene match. The CDR3, cysteine through phenylalanine, is 14 amino acids long. Left in the record is the CDR3 DNA by itself, 42 bases read in frame from the first base. From the germline V gene, CDR1 is SQVTM and CDR2 is ANQGSEA. The method was the immunoSEQ multiplex PCR assay. Sequencing of the T-cell receptor beta chain repertoire was carried out together with a 770-gene immune expression panel. This is the immuneACCESS table as TCRdb keeps it, with only in-frame sequences that have V and J called. A part of the clones is gone; compared with another copy, unresolved V genes explain less than half, and the rest is unexplained. For this sample the table gives over a thousand clones, of which 85% were detected only once. 11% of the sample is held by the ten biggest clonotypes. Results and caveats for the whole study, not just this receptor: T-cell infiltration was lower in brain metastases than in primary tumors (P < 0.001). Paired brain metastases and primary tumors largely shared TCR repertoires, although T-cell densities in the metastases were sparse. T-cell clones appeared expanded in approximately 68% of brain metastases relative to the matched primary tumors.

This clonotype originated in a donor aged 40 or older with non-small cell lung cancer. Material for sequencing was tissue from a brain metastasis. What this sample's cell subset or site label stands for: resected brain metastasis paired with primary lung tumor. The receptor chain draws on TRBV29-1 and TRBJ2-5; 9 middle bases align to TRBD2. The sequenced DNA: TGCAGCGGTGTCGGGGGACTAGCAGGGGAGACCCAGTACTTC. Its amino acids are CSGVGGLAGETQYF.